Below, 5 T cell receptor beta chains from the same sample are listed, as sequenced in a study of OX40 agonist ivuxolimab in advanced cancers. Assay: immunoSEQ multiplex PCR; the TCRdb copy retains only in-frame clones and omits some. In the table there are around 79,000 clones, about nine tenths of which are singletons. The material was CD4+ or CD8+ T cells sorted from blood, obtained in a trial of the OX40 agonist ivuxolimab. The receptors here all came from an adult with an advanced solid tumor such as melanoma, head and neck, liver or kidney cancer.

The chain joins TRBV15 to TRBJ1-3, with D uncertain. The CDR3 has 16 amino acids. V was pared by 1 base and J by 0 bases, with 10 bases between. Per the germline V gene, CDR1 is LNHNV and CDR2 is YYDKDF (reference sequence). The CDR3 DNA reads TGTGCCACCAGCAGAGCGGGTCGGAGCTCTGGAAACACCATATATTTT. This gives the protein CATSRAGRSSGNTIYF.

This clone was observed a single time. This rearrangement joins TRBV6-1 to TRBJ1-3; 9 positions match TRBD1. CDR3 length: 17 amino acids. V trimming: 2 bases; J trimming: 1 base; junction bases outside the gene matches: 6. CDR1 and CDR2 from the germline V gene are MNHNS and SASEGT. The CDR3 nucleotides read TGTGCCAGCAGTGAATTCACAGGGGGCTTTTCTGGAAACACCATATATTTT. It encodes CASSEFTGGFSGNTIYF.

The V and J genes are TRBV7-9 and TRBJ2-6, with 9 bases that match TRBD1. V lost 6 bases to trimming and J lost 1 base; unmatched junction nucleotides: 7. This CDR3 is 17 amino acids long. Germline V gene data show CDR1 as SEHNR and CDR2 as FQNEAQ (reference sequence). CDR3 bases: TGTGCCAGCAGGGATCCCGGGACAGGGTCTGGGGCCAACGTCCTGACTTTC. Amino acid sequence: CASRDPGTGSGANVLTF.

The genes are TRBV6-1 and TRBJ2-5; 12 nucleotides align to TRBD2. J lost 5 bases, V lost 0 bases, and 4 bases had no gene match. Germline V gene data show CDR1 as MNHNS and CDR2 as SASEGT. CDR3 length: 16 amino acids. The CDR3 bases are TGTGCCAGCAGTGAAGCCGCTAGCGGGGGGGCGGAGACCCAGTACTTC. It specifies CASSEAASGGAETQYF.

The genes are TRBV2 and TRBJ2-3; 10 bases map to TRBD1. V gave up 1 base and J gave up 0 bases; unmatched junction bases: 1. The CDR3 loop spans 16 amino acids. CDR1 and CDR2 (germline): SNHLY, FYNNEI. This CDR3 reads CASSEGQGASTDTQYF. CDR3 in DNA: TGTGCCAGCAGTGAAGGACAGGGGGCTAGCACAGATACGCAGTATTTT.